Given below is one TCR beta chain in context. Antigen unknown. This record comes from a study of blood T cells in healthy people across ages. General study points: Both naive CD4+ cell counts and diversity were greater in long-lived donors than in aged donors.

Around 10 milliliters of peripheral blood were drawn from each donor. Total RNA amounts of at least 6 micrograms were extracted per sample. The use of a sample-barcoded 5' primer and a J-beta primer mix characterized a second PCR of 7 to 11 cycles. TCRdb fed the 5' RACE reads into MiXCR, producing one record per CDR3 protein. This table has approximately 1,000,000 distinct CDR3 sequences, around two fifths appearing once. The sequenced material came from blood. This TCR derives from a man in his late teens or twenties in good health.

CDR3 nucleotide sequence: TGCAGTGCTAGAGTGAGCCAGAAGAATGAGCAGTTCTTC. This encodes CSARVSQKNEQFF. The chain joins TRBV20-1 to TRBJ2-1, with D unresolved. Germline lookup yields CDR1 DFQATT and CDR2 SNEGSKA (reference sequence). This CDR3 comprises 13 residues. V shed 1 base and J shed 7 bases, with 11 bases lying between them.